This T cell receptor (beta chain) appears in the sequencing data of a study of shared clonotypes between healthy human individuals. The CDR3 contains 15 residues. Per germline, CDR1 SNHLY and CDR2 FYNNEI. With 7 bases removed from V and 4 bases from J, the gap between germline ends came to 19 bases. The method was immunoSEQ multiplex PCR; TCRdb's version includes in-frame clones alone and lacks a portion of them. This table holds about 2.4 million clones, roughly 93% found once. The source of this sequence is a man aged 18 to 30 in good health. Some clones in this sample may be carry-over from other donors' samples. V usage is TRBV2 and J usage is TRBJ2-5; D may correspond to TRBD1 or TRBD2 (5 bases each). What was sequenced was naive CD4+ T cells from PBMCs. Subset specified: CD45RA+ positively selected. CDR3 in amino acids: CASTKRGRAGETQYF. Written as DNA, the CDR3 is TGTGCCAGCACCAAAAGGGGCAGGGCGGGAGAGACCCAGTACTTC. The variable domain in full, completed from reference TRBV2 and TRBJ2-5, reads EPEVTQTPSHQVTQMGQEVILRCVPISNHLYFYWYRQILGQKVEFLVSFYNNEISEKSEIFDDQFSVERPDGSNFTLKIRSTKLEDSAMYFCASTKRGRAGETQYFGPGTRLLVL.